This T cell receptor (beta chain) was obtained from a study of post-analysis software for immune sequencing data. The study, taken as a whole, reports: Elevated frequency relative to controls characterized four or five TRBV segments in patients, TRBV5-6, TRBV5-1 and TRBV20-1 among them. Versus controls, multiple sclerosis patients showed significantly lower diversity (normalized Chao1). Samples from a shared batch, those prepared together, strongly co-clustered by F measure.

The TCR beta cDNA libraries carried unique molecular identifiers. Once roughly 0.9 to 11 million T cells were used, roughly 0.5 million cDNA molecules resulted. One entry per CDR3 protein, called by TCRdb with MiXCR from the PCR reads. The sample includes hundreds of thousands of distinct CDR3 sequences, roughly 50% seen only once; the top ten take about 4.5%. V shed 6 bases and J 0 bases; nucleotides not matched to a gene: 6. Per the germline V gene, CDR1 is SQVTM and CDR2 is ANQGSEA. The CDR3 is made up of 15 amino acids. This clonotype was found once. What it binds is unknown. This TCR came from a girl between 10 and 17 years old with multiple sclerosis. The material sequenced was blood. This chain links TRBV29-1 with TRBJ2-3; 10 nucleotides line up with TRBD2. CDR3 residues: CSVRTSGGSTDTQYF. The CDR3 coding sequence is TGCAGCGTCCGGACTAGCGGAGGCAGCACAGATACGCAGTATTTT.